Presented here are 24 T cell receptor beta chains from one specimen sequenced in a study of pediatric ulcerative colitis (dated by TCRdb to about 2019). The library was generated by the immunoSEQ multiplex PCR assay. Sourced from immuneACCESS, this table was stored by TCRdb with only in-frame sequences that have V and J called. A share of the clones is absent; for the studies checked, an unresolved V gene accounts for under half, and the remainder has no known explanation. Here the sample has more than 50,000 clones; 77% occur a single time. The ten largest clones add up to roughly 5.2% of the sample. Sample: blood. The receptors stem from a boy aged 5-17 years with moderate ulcerative colitis.

The chain has TRBV19 and TRBJ1-5; no firm D call. Germline V gene data show CDR1 as LNHDA and CDR2 as SQIVND (reference sequence). Trimming cost V 2 bases and J 6 bases, with 14 bases left between them. This CDR3 is built from 15 residues. The chain's CDR3 is CASSISPREGQPQHF. The CDR3 bases are TGTGCCAGTAGTATATCCCCCAGAGAAGGTCAGCCCCAGCATTTT.

The genes are TRBV6-5 and TRBJ1-1; D is undetermined. The CDR3 is made up of 15 amino acids. CDR1 and CDR2 from the germline V gene are MNHEY and SVGAGI. Trimming shortened V by 2 bases and J by 1 base, and 11 bases separated the two germline ends. The CDR3, as DNA: TGTGCCAGCAGTTACGCGACACTTGAGAACACTGAAGCTTTCTTT. Protein: CASSYATLENTEAFF.

This clone was counted a few times. This CDR3 is CATRGDRNMNTEAFF. For the CDR3, the DNA is TGTGCCACTCGCGGGGACCGTAACATGAACACTGAAGCTTTCTTT. This rearrangement joins TRBV10-3 to TRBJ1-1, with D perhaps matching TRBD1 (5 bases). Germline-derived CDR1 and CDR2 are ENHRY and SYGVKD. The length of the CDR3 is 15 residues. V was cut by 10 bases and J by 0 bases, with 18 bases left in between.

The V and J genes are TRBV7-9 and TRBJ1-1; no reliable D call. In germline, CDR1 is SEHNR, CDR2 FQNEAQ (reference sequence). There are 13 residues in the CDR3. V lost 2 bases and J 4 bases, leaving 8 bases between the germline ends. Here the CDR3 DNA reads TGTGCCAGCAGCTTATCTGGAGTCACTGAAGCTTTCTTT. It codes for CASSLSGVTEAFF.

V and J are TRBV7-8 and TRBJ2-3, with a tentative D call TRBD2 (6 bases). This CDR3 spans 16 amino acids. Germline V gives CDR1 SGHVS, CDR2 FQNEAQ. Trimming shortened V by 2 bases and J by 8 bases, and 20 bases separated the two germline ends. The CDR3 DNA reads as TGTGCCAGCAGCTTATCGGCCAGGGAGGTTTTTGGTACGCAGTATTTT. Translated: CASSLSAREVFGTQYF.

The chain has TRBV10-3 and TRBJ2-1; 9 bases align to TRBD1. Losses at the gene ends were 5 bases for V and 3 bases for J; bases not matched to a gene: 14. This CDR3 has 18 amino acids. Germline values: CDR1 ENHRY, CDR2 SYGVKD. The CDR3 nucleotides are TGTGCCATCAGTCGGGACAGGGTAAGCCTAGCGAGCTACAATGAGCAGTTCTTC. Its translation: CAISRDRVSLASYNEQFF.

This chain joins TRBV5-1 and TRBJ2-3; 7 bases map to TRBD1. The CDR3 totals 15 residues. In germline, CDR1 is SGHRS, CDR2 YFSETQ. J lost 2 bases, V lost 1 base, and 4 bases had no gene match. CDR3 DNA sequence: TGCGCCAGCAGCTTGCCCAGGGGGAACACAGATACGCAGTATTTT. This sequence encodes CASSLPRGNTDTQYF.

J is TRBJ1-2 and V is TRBV5-4; no reliable D call. The CDR3 extends over 14 amino acids. V lost 4 bases and J lost 2, with 12 bases in between. Germline V lookup: CDR1 SGHNT, CDR2 YYREEE (reference sequence). Here the CDR3 reads CASSPSGLNYGYTF. The CDR3 coding sequence is TGTGCCAGCAGCCCTTCGGGTCTCAACTATGGCTACACCTTC.

This clone was picked up a small number of times. The chain uses TRBV2 and TRBJ1-2, with TRBD1 identical over 7 bases. The CDR3 extends over 13 amino acids. Germline V gene lookup returns CDR1 SNHLY and CDR2 FYNNEI. The V gene end was trimmed by 9 bases and the J gene end by 0 bases; junction bases not matched to a gene: 4. CDR3 amino acids: CASRQGSNYGYTF. The CDR3 bases are TGTGCCAGTCGACAGGGATCTAACTATGGCTACACCTTC.

The sample holds one count of this clone. The chain joins TRBV5-4 to TRBJ2-5; the match to TRBD2 covers 15 bases. Losses at the gene ends were 4 bases for V and 1 base for J; bases not matched to a gene: 8. Looked up from germline, CDR1 is SGHNT and CDR2 is YYREEE (reference sequence). The CDR3 is 18 amino acids. This chain's CDR3 is CASSIWTSGRVGQETQYF. DNA for the CDR3: TGTGCCAGCAGCATATGGACTAGCGGGAGGGTGGGCCAAGAGACCCAGTACTTC.

This clone appeared a single time. This sequence joins TRBV7-2 and TRBJ2-2, with 16 bases identical to TRBD2. Looked up from germline, CDR1 is SGHTA and CDR2 is FQGNSA. The CDR3 length is 18 residues. V shed 1 base and J 7 bases; nucleotides not matched to a gene: 6. The CDR3 DNA reads as TGTGCCAGCAGCTTAGTGCAGGGACTAGCGGGGGGGCACGGGGAGCTGTTTTTT. It yields the protein CASSLVQGLAGGHGELFF.

This clone came up a few times. The rearrangement links TRBV7-6 to TRBJ1-2, with 8 bases aligning to TRBD1. The germline gives CDR1 SGHVS, CDR2 FNYEAQ. The CDR3 contains 14 residues. Germline trimming cut 8 bases from V and 3 bases from J; bases unmatched to any gene: 8. The CDR3 region is CASRTGGSDYGYTF. DNA for the CDR3: TGTGCCAGCCGCACAGGGGGTAGTGACTATGGCTACACCTTC.

J is TRBJ2-5 and V is TRBV5-1; either TRBD1 or TRBD2 may fit D (5 bases each). Trimming left V 5 bases short and J 3 bases short, with 11 bases between. This CDR3 is 13 amino acids long. The germline V gene has CDR1 SGHRS and CDR2 YFSETQ. The CDR3: CASRPGTEETQYF. CDR3 nucleotides: TGCGCCAGCAGGCCCGGGACCGAAGAGACCCAGTACTTC. Using reference TRBV5-1 and TRBJ2-5 for the parts outside the CDR3, the full variable domain is KAGVTQTPRYLIKTRGQQVTLSCSPISGHRSVSWYQQTPGQGLQFLFEYFSETQRNKGNFPGRFSGRQFSNSRSEMNVSTLELGDSALYLCASRPGTEETQYFGPGTRLLVL.

This clone was counted between two and nine times. DNA for the CDR3: TGTGCCTGGAGTAATGGACTACGGGCCGAAGCTTTCTTT. Amino acid sequence: CAWSNGLRAEAFF. This chain joins TRBV30 and TRBJ1-1; D uncertain. Germline V gene lookup returns CDR1 GTSNPN and CDR2 SVGIG (reference sequence). Trimming stripped 2 bases from V and 8 bases from J, with 15 bases between. The CDR3 contains 13 residues.

Here the CDR3 reads CAWRGLAKTQYF. As DNA, the CDR3 is TGTGCCTGGAGGGGACTAGCGAAGACCCAGTACTTC. V gene TRBV30 combines with J gene TRBJ2-5; 10 nucleotides line up with TRBD2. The germline CDR1 and CDR2 sequences are GTSNPN and SVGIG (reference sequence). The ends lost 3 bases at V and 6 bases at J; junction bases unmatched: 1. The length of the CDR3 is 12 residues.

The V and J genes are TRBV4-3 and TRBJ1-2, with D unresolved. Germline V lookup: CDR1 LGHNA, CDR2 YSLEER. The CDR3 totals 15 residues. Trimming stripped 0 bases from V and 8 bases from J, with 16 bases between. CDR3 sequence reads: CASSQDSGRTKGYTF. CDR3 in DNA: TGCGCCAGCAGCCAAGATTCCGGCCGGACCAAGGGCTACACCTTC.

The chain links TRBV27 to TRBJ2-7, with a weak D call TRBD1 (5 bases). Germline V lookup: CDR1 MNHEY, CDR2 SMNVEV (reference sequence). The CDR3 totals 14 residues. Trimming cost V 0 bases and J 5 bases, with 11 bases left between them. CDR3 sequence reads: CASSLSSKGHEQYF. CDR3 sequence (DNA): TGTGCCAGCAGTTTATCTTCGAAGGGGCACGAGCAGTACTTC.

The J gene is TRBJ1-2, the V gene TRBV2; tentatively, D is TRBD1 (6 bases). Trimming stripped 6 bases from V and 4 bases from J, with 21 bases between. CDR1 is SNHLY and CDR2 is FYNNEI in the germline V gene. This CDR3 has 16 residues. CDR3 sequence: CASRDITGFIGYGYTF. CDR3 bases: TGTGCCAGCAGAGATATAACAGGGTTCATTGGCTATGGCTACACCTTC.

The chain couples TRBV5-6 to TRBJ1-1, with a tentative D call TRBD1 (5 bases). Germline V gene data show CDR1 as SGHDT and CDR2 as YYEEEE. Trimming removed 1 base from V and 0 bases from J, with 10 bases in between. The length of the CDR3 is 15 residues. CDR3 DNA sequence: TGTGCCAGCAGCTTGTCTGGGGGAATGAACACTGAAGCTTTCTTT. The encoded protein is CASSLSGGMNTEAFF.

The chain carries TRBV29-1 and TRBJ1-1; a weak D match, TRBD1 (6 bases). The ends were cut back, 8 bases at V and 6 bases at J, with 19 bases in the middle. Germline-derived CDR1 and CDR2 are SQVTM and ANQGSEA. This CDR3 is built from 13 residues. CDR3 loop: CSSRGGGYSEAFF. In DNA form, the CDR3 reads TGCAGCTCGCGAGGGGGTGGGTATTCTGAAGCTTTCTTT.

This chain links TRBV12-5 with TRBJ1-1, with no clear D. Germline assignment: CDR1 LGHNT and CDR2 FRNRAP. Between the trimmed V and J ends, which lost 6 bases and 0 bases, there was a span of 2 bases. The CDR3 loop spans 11 amino acids. CDR3 bases: TGTGCTAGTGGCTTGAACACTGAAGCTTTCTTT. Encoded protein: CASGLNTEAFF.

This sequence joins TRBV2 and TRBJ2-7; 9 bases agree with TRBD1. This CDR3 has 14 amino acids. Trimming cost V 9 bases and J 1 base; bases outside gene matches: 7. Germline V CDR1 and CDR2: SNHLY, FYNNEI. The CDR3 DNA reads as TGTGCCAGGCAATGGGGGACAGGGTCCTACGAGCAGTACTTC. Translated: CARQWGTGSYEQYF.

V is TRBV6-1 and J is TRBJ1-1; 8 bases map to TRBD1. V lost 3 bases to trimming and J lost 4 bases; unmatched junction nucleotides: 7. The CDR3 runs 15 residues. Germline V gene data show CDR1 as MNHNS and CDR2 as SASEGT. The chain's CDR3 is CASSDAGGGGTEAFF. The CDR3 region has the DNA TGTGCCAGCAGTGACGCAGGGGGCGGGGGCACTGAAGCTTTCTTT.

The rearrangement joins TRBV18 to TRBJ1-1; TRBD1 matches at 7 bases. The V gene end was trimmed by 2 bases and the J gene end by 5 bases; junction bases not matched to a gene: 11. Germline V gives CDR1 KGHSH, CDR2 LQKENI. The CDR3 has 16 amino acids. The CDR3 bases are TGTGCCAGCTCACCAAAATCGAGACAGGGAGATACTGAAGCTTTCTTT. Its translation is CASSPKSRQGDTEAFF.